One sample yielded the 30 T cell receptor beta chains listed below, sequenced in a study of T cells in Graves' hyperthyroidism and ophthalmopathy. The TCR beta CDR3 regions underwent amplification using RNA transcripts as the source. The TCR CDR3 was amplified in a first-round RT-PCR using the HTBI primer set. Each CDR3 protein is one row after TCRdb ran MiXCR on the multiplex PCR reads. Among some 530,000 distinct CDR3 sequences listed, approximately 23% were seen once. Material for sequencing was blood. The receptors derive from a woman aged 65 to 85 with Graves' ophthalmopathy.

This clonotype came up many times. The chain uses TRBV12-3 or TRBV12-4 and TRBJ1-5; D unclear. CDR3 length: 13 amino acids. V was clipped by 5 bases and J by 7 bases, with 12 bases between them. The CDR3 loop reads CASSGSRGQPQHF. The DNA of the CDR3 is TGTGCCAGCAGTGGTAGCCGCGGGCAGCCCCAGCATTTT.

This chain uses TRBV7-2 with TRBJ2-7, with D tentatively TRBD2 (5 bases). Trimming left V 5 bases short and J 6 bases short, with 11 bases between. CDR1 and CDR2 (germline): SGHTA, FQGNSA. CDR3 length: 12 amino acids. CDR3 region: CASSLSSSEQYF. The CDR3 nucleotides read TGTGCCAGCAGCCTTTCTAGCTCCGAGCAGTACTTC. Filled out from reference TRBV7-2 and TRBJ2-7, the complete variable domain reads GAGVSQSPSNKVTEKGKDVELRCDPISGHTALYWYRQSLGQGLEFLIYFQGNSAPDKSGLPSDRFSAERTGGSVSTLTIQRTQQEDSAVYLCASSLSSSEQYFGPGTRLTVT.

This clonotype came up many times. The genes are TRBV27 and TRBJ2-3; a weak D match, TRBD2 (6 bases). The V end was cut by 4 bases, the J end by 2 bases, with 19 bases between. The CDR3 totals 17 residues. From germline, CDR1 is MNHEY and CDR2 SMNVEV (reference sequence). CDR3 loop: CASSYREPFRNTDTQYF. The CDR3 DNA is TGTGCCAGCAGTTATCGGGAGCCATTCCGGAACACAGATACGCAGTATTTT.

The rearrangement links TRBV20-1 to TRBJ2-2; 7 bases align to TRBD2. V shed 5 bases, J shed 5 bases, and the junction held 14 bases outside the gene matches. The CDR3 has 16 amino acids. Germline loops: CDR1 DFQATT, CDR2 SNEGSKA (reference sequence). The DNA of the CDR3 is TGCAGTGCTGGACCGGCGAGAGCGGGAATAACCGGGGAGCTGTTTTTT. It encodes CSAGPARAGITGELFF.

V usage is TRBV11-2 and J usage is TRBJ1-6, with D maybe TRBD1 (5 bases). CDR1 is SGHAT, CDR2 FQNNGV, per germline. The CDR3 covers 17 residues. V was clipped by 0 bases and J by 0 bases, with 9 bases between them. This CDR3 is CASSLDGGGSYNSPLHF. CDR3 DNA: TGTGCCAGCAGCTTAGACGGGGGTGGCTCCTATAATTCACCCCTCCACTTT.

V usage is TRBV7-3 and J usage is TRBJ2-2; 8 bases match TRBD2. The CDR3 is 15 residues long. Germline assignment: CDR1 SGHTA and CDR2 FQGTGA. V was pared by 4 bases and J by 6 bases, with 7 bases of the junction left unmatched. The CDR3 sequence: CASSSSGSVSGELFF. Written as DNA, the CDR3 is TGTGCCAGCAGCTCCAGCGGGAGCGTATCCGGGGAGCTGTTTTTT.

As concerns this clonotype: At one end the junction does not follow the germline gene, possibly because of a read error. The J gene is TRBJ2-5, the V gene TRBV19; TRBD1 is a possible D gene (6 bases). The CDR3 is 16 amino acids. The germline V gene encodes CDR1 LNHDA and CDR2 SQIVND (reference sequence). The CDR3 loop is CASSIGRIQGPGTQYF. CDR3 in DNA: TGTGCTAGTAGTATAGGGCGCATACAGGGTCCGGGGACCCAGTACTTC.

V and J are TRBV12-3 or TRBV12-4 and TRBJ1-5; no clear D. Trimming pared 2 bases from V and 6 bases from J, leaving 14 bases between. This CDR3 has 15 amino acids. CDR3: CASSLSPHRSQPQHF. As DNA, the CDR3 is TGTGCCAGCAGTTTATCCCCCCACCGGAGTCAGCCCCAGCATTTT.

The chain carries TRBV10-3 and TRBJ1-6; maybe TRBD1 (6 bases). Per germline, CDR1 ENHRY and CDR2 SYGVKD. Trimming took 7 bases from V and 7 from J, leaving 14 bases between them. This CDR3 comprises 14 residues. CDR3 bases: TGTGCCATCACGCAGGGGACCTTAAATTCACCCCTCCACTTT. Its protein product is CAITQGTLNSPLHF.

Worth noting for this clonotype: A junction boundary mismatches the germline segment, possibly from a read error. The chain couples TRBV11-1 to TRBJ2-1, with 8 bases aligning to TRBD1. CDR1 and CDR2 from the germline V gene are SGHAT and FQDESV (reference sequence). The CDR3 is 14 amino acids. Here the CDR3 reads CASRSGTGYNQQFF. CDR3 DNA: TGTGCCAGCCGGTCCGGGACAGGTTACAATCAGCAGTTCTTC.

The chain has TRBV7-8 and TRBJ2-1; 10 positions agree with TRBD2. CDR3 length: 16 amino acids. CDR1 SGHVS and CDR2 FQNEAQ come from the germline V gene. With 7 bases clipped from V and 7 bases from J, the junction kept 13 bases outside the gene matches. The CDR3 DNA reads as TGTGCCAGCATCCCAAGCGGGAGGGCCCTTCGAAATGAGCAGTTCTTC. Translating it yields CASIPSGRALRNEQFF.

As concerns this clonotype: Sequence at one end of the junction differs from germline and may be a read error. The genes are TRBV6-2 or TRBV6-3 and TRBJ1-1, with unresolved D. The germline gives CDR1 MNHEY, CDR2 SVGEGT. CDR3 length: 13 residues. The CDR3 reads CASRVKRNTEAYF. The CDR3 DNA is TGTGCCAGCAGGGTTAAGAGGAACACTGAAGCTTACTTT.

The gene calls are TRBV6-2 or TRBV6-3 and TRBJ2-7; TRBD2 is a possible D gene (5 bases). This CDR3 has 11 amino acids. V was clipped by 7 bases and J by 3 bases, with 7 bases between them. The germline CDR1 and CDR2 sequences are MNHEY and SVGEGT. The CDR3 reads CASTRDYEQYF. The CDR3 DNA reads as TGTGCCAGCACGAGGGACTACGAGCAGTACTTC.

The chain joins TRBV4-3 to TRBJ2-3, with 14 bases that match TRBD2. With 0 bases clipped from V and 5 bases from J, the junction kept 4 bases outside the gene matches. This CDR3 has 17 amino acids. CDR1 is LGHNA and CDR2 is YSLEER in the germline V gene. In DNA form, the CDR3 reads TGCGCCAGCAGCCAAGATTTAGGACTAGCGGGAGGAGATACGCAGTATTTT. Translating gives CASSQDLGLAGGDTQYF.

The chain links TRBV9 to TRBJ2-7; the match to TRBD1 covers 10 bases. Germline V gives CDR1 SGDLS, CDR2 YYNGEE. The CDR3 sequence is 14 residues long. J lost 6 bases, V lost 3 bases, and 6 bases had no gene match. This CDR3 is CASSARQGASEQYF. In nucleotides, the CDR3 is TGTGCCAGCAGCGCCAGACAGGGGGCGAGCGAGCAGTACTTC.

In DNA, the CDR3 is TGCAGTGCTAGCAAGCGGGAGGGGGCCGTCGGGGAGCTGTTTTTT. Protein product: CSASKREGAVGELFF. This chain connects TRBV20-1 to TRBJ2-2; 10 bases map to TRBD2. V lost 3 bases and J lost 7; bases outside the gene matches: 8. Germline CDR1 DFQATT, CDR2 SNEGSKA (reference sequence). This CDR3 contains 15 residues.

The chain uses TRBV6-2 or TRBV6-3 and TRBJ2-7, with D perhaps TRBD2 (6 bases). Germline V gives CDR1 MNHEY, CDR2 SVGEGT. This CDR3 comprises 15 residues. Trimming cost V 2 bases and J 4 bases, with 15 bases left between them. CDR3 DNA: TGTGCCAGCAGTTACCCAAGGGCGGGGCGGTACGAGCAGTACTTC. Translation gives CASSYPRAGRYEQYF.

This clonotype has a handful of counts. The rearrangement joins TRBV9 to TRBJ2-2; the D gene is possibly TRBD2 (6 bases). Germline V gene sequence: CDR1 SGDLS, CDR2 YYNGEE. Trimming removed 0 bases from V and 0 bases from J, with 12 bases in between. The CDR3 extends over 17 amino acids. The CDR3 nucleotides read TGTGCCAGCAGCGTAGGGGGAGGCGGGACGAACACCGGGGAGCTGTTTTTT. Residues: CASSVGGGGTNTGELFF.

This clonotype showed up just a few times. The CDR3 is CASSLEPSRGELFF. DNA of the CDR3: TGCGCCAGCAGCTTGGAGCCTAGCAGAGGGGAGCTGTTTTTT. The genes are TRBV5-1 and TRBJ2-2, with D possibly being TRBD2 (5 bases). Trimming shortened V by 0 bases and J by 8 bases, and 11 bases separated the two germline ends. The CDR3 contains 14 residues. Germline V gene data show CDR1 as SGHRS and CDR2 as YFSETQ.

Worth noting for this clonotype: Being one base from a much bigger clone, this may be a read error. The V gene is TRBV29-1, the J gene TRBJ1-1; D ambiguous. The ends were cut back, 7 bases at V and 7 bases at J, with 13 bases in the middle. The CDR3 loop spans 11 amino acids. CDR1 SQVTM and CDR2 ANQGSEA come from the germline V gene. The CDR3 DNA follows: TGCAGCGCCAGCCCATCTAGTGAAGCTTTCTTT. Encoded protein: CSASPSSEAFF.

The chain is built from TRBV5-1 and TRBJ1-3, with D possibly TRBD1 on 5 matching bases. Trimming removed 0 bases from V and 8 bases from J, with 12 bases in between. CDR3 length: 14 residues. CDR1 SGHRS and CDR2 YFSETQ come from the germline V gene. CDR3 bases: TGCGCCAGCAGCTTGGCCGGGCGAGGGGACACCATATATTTT. It specifies CASSLAGRGDTIYF.

Note on this clonotype: This clone may be a read error of a much larger clone one base away. This chain connects TRBV6-2 or TRBV6-3 to TRBJ2-1, with a weak D call TRBD2 (6 bases). The CDR3 loop spans 14 amino acids. Germline V gene lookup returns CDR1 MNHEY and CDR2 SVGEGT. The CDR3 reads CAGSYSPGENEQFF. DNA for the CDR3: TGTGCCGGCAGTTACTCACCGGGGGAGAATGAGCAGTTCTTC.

This clonotype was recorded at least ten times. CDR3: CASSYTRQILTEAFF. As DNA, the CDR3 is TGTGCCAGCAGTTACACTAGACAGATCCTCACTGAAGCTTTCTTT. The chain recombines TRBV6-2 or TRBV6-3 with TRBJ1-1; perhaps TRBD1 as D (5 bases). Per germline, CDR1 MNHEY and CDR2 SVGEGT. The CDR3 has 15 residues. V lost 2 bases and J 4 bases, leaving 14 bases between the germline ends.

The genes are TRBV27 and TRBJ2-7; D remains unclear. CDR1 MNHEY and CDR2 SMNVEV come from the germline V gene (reference sequence). This CDR3 has 11 amino acids. The V end lost 7 bases, the J end lost 5 bases, and 9 bases lay between the germline ends. The CDR3 reads CASISLDEQYF. Written as DNA, the CDR3 is TGTGCCAGCATCTCCCTTGACGAGCAGTACTTC.

This clonotype has just a few counts. The V gene is TRBV5-6, the J gene TRBJ1-2, with 8 bases lining up with TRBD1. CDR1 SGHDT and CDR2 YYEEEE come from the germline V gene. With 3 bases clipped from V and 1 base from J, the junction kept 14 bases outside the gene matches. The CDR3 loop spans 18 amino acids. The chain's CDR3 is CASSSGQGISLFNYGYTF. CDR3 DNA: TGTGCCAGCAGCTCCGGACAGGGAATAAGCCTTTTTAACTATGGCTACACCTTC.

This clonotype turned up a few times. The chain joins TRBV7-3 to TRBJ2-1; D not certain. Germline V gene sequence: CDR1 SGHTA, CDR2 FQGTGA. Trimming shortened V by 5 bases and J by 9 bases, and 14 bases separated the two germline ends. The CDR3 extends over 13 amino acids. The CDR3 reads CASSPLSGGEQFF. For the CDR3, the DNA is TGTGCCAGCAGCCCCCTTTCAGGTGGTGAGCAGTTCTTC.

The V and J genes are TRBV12-3 or TRBV12-4 and TRBJ2-2; D not certain. V gave up 3 bases and J gave up 8 bases, with 7 bases separating them. This CDR3 comprises 12 residues. CDR3 sequence reads: CASSFSFGELFF. The CDR3 DNA reads as TGTGCCAGCAGTTTCTCCTTTGGGGAGCTGTTTTTT.

The table lists this clonotype with many counts. This CDR3 reads CSASGGSLSYEQYF. The CDR3 DNA sequence: TGCAGTGCTAGCGGCGGGAGTCTCTCCTACGAGCAGTACTTC. The chain combines TRBV20-1 with TRBJ2-7; 7 bases are a match to TRBD2. The CDR3 has 14 residues. The V segment lost 3 bases and the J segment 0 bases; nucleotides outside the gene matches: 5. CDR1 and CDR2 (germline): DFQATT, SNEGSKA (reference sequence).

V gene TRBV30 combines with J gene TRBJ2-7; a weak D match, TRBD2 (5 bases). V lost 4 bases and J lost 6, with 22 bases in between. Germline CDR1 is GTSNPN and CDR2 is SVGIG (reference sequence). The CDR3 is 15 amino acids. The CDR3 region is CAWIGLEEAYCEQYF. The CDR3 DNA sequence: TGTGCCTGGATTGGGCTGGAGGAGGCCTACTGCGAGCAGTACTTC.

This chain uses TRBV6-1 with TRBJ1-2, with 8 bases fitting TRBD1. Trimming took 5 bases from V and 8 from J; bases not matched to a gene: 7. Per the germline V gene, CDR1 is MNHNS and CDR2 is SASEGT. The CDR3 totals 13 residues. DNA for the CDR3: TGTGCCAGCAGTTCCTTACAGGGGGAAGGCTACACCTTC. Translating it yields CASSSLQGEGYTF.